These 19 T cell receptor beta chains were sequenced from one sample in a study of blood T cell repertoires in COVID-19. The assay was immunoSEQ multiplex PCR, and TCRdb's table has in-frame clones only and misses some. The sample has about 220,000 clones; approximately 90% are singletons. Sample: peripheral blood. These receptors came from a woman between 45 and 60 years old with COVID-19, enrolled during active disease.

V gene TRBV2 combines with J gene TRBJ2-7; D unclear. The CDR3 is made up of 13 amino acids. Germline V lookup: CDR1 SNHLY, CDR2 FYNNEI. Trimming removed 4 bases from V and 3 bases from J, with 10 bases in between. The CDR3 bases are TGTGCCAGCAGTGTAGATCCCCTCTACGAGCAGTACTTC. Translated, it gives CASSVDPLYEQYF.

This clone was seen once. This chain uses TRBV4-1 with TRBJ2-5, with D possibly matching TRBD1 (6 bases). CDR3 length: 17 amino acids. In germline, CDR1 is MGHRA, CDR2 YSYEKL. V gave up 0 bases and J gave up 2 bases, with 16 bases separating them. DNA of the CDR3: TGCGCCAGCAGCCAAGATTCGGTGGGGGCAGAGCAAGAGACCCAGTACTTC. Protein product: CASSQDSVGAEQETQYF.

Here the CDR3 DNA reads TGTGCCACCAGTGCCTACACCGGGGAGCTGTTTTTT. This codes for CATSAYTGELFF. V and J are TRBV24-1 and TRBJ2-2; D gene ambiguous. Deletions cut 5 bases from V and 3 bases from J, with 3 bases between. Germline CDR1 KGHDR, CDR2 SFDVKD. This CDR3 is built from 12 residues.

The V and J genes are TRBV7-9 and TRBJ1-3; D remains unclear. Deletions cut 3 bases from V and 2 bases from J, with 11 bases between. This CDR3 is built from 15 residues. Germline V gene sequence: CDR1 SEHNR, CDR2 FQNEAQ (reference sequence). Written as DNA, the CDR3 is TGTGCCAGCAGCTTGTTGAGGAACCCTGGAAACACCATATATTTT. Amino acid sequence: CASSLLRNPGNTIYF.

The gene calls are TRBV24-1 and TRBJ2-3; 7 bases are shared with TRBD2. The length of the CDR3 is 12 residues. Trimming removed 10 bases from V and 5 bases from J; junction bases left unmatched: 5. Germline assignment: CDR1 KGHDR and CDR2 SFDVKD. CDR3 residues: CATGLGGDTQYF. CDR3 DNA: TGTGCCACTGGACTAGGAGGAGATACGCAGTATTTT.

This clone was found once. The rearrangement uses TRBV6-5 and TRBJ1-4; tentatively, D is TRBD1 (5 bases). Looked up from germline, CDR1 is MNHEY and CDR2 is SVGAGI. The CDR3 has 14 residues. The germline V and J ends were trimmed by 5 bases and 4 bases, with 11 bases remaining between them. The CDR3, as DNA: TGTGCCAGCAGTAGTCGGACAATTAATGAAAAACTGTTTTTT. The encoded protein is CASSSRTINEKLFF.

The genes are TRBV24-1 and TRBJ1-2, with 7 bases matching TRBD1. With 5 bases clipped from V and 1 base from J, the junction kept 9 bases outside the gene matches. Looked up from germline, CDR1 is KGHDR and CDR2 is SFDVKD. The length of the CDR3 is 16 residues. CDR3 region: CATSVPLDRLNYGYTF. CDR3 DNA: TGTGCCACCAGTGTTCCTTTGGACAGGCTTAACTATGGCTACACCTTC.

The chain joins TRBV15 to TRBJ2-6; D gene ambiguous. The V gene's germline CDR1 is LNHNV and CDR2 YYDKDF (reference sequence). V lost 1 base to trimming and J lost 4 bases, with 8 bases between them. This CDR3 has 15 amino acids. CDR3 DNA sequence: TGTGCCACCAGCAGAGTTATCTCCGGGGCCAACGTCCTGACTTTC. Translating it yields CATSRVISGANVLTF.

The chain carries TRBV7-2 and TRBJ1-2; TRBD1 aligns across 9 bases. The CDR3 covers 13 residues. Germline CDR1 and CDR2: SGHTA and FQGNSA. The V segment lost 5 bases and the J segment 5 bases; nucleotides outside the gene matches: 3. CDR3 nucleotide sequence: TGTGCCAGCAGCATAGGGACAGGGTATGGCTACACCTTC. Its protein product is CASSIGTGYGYTF.

In the case of this clone: Germline is not matched at one junction end, which may reflect a read error. This chain connects TRBV3-1 (or the pseudogene TRBV3-2) to TRBJ1-5, with TRBD1 matching over 8 bases. From germline, CDR1 is LGHDT and CDR2 YNNKEL (reference sequence). The CDR3 runs 13 residues. CDR3 coding DNA: TGTACCAGCAGCCCGGACAGGGTGGCGCCCCAGCATTTT. Amino acids: CTSSPDRVAPQHF.

The rearrangement links TRBV6-2 or TRBV6-3 to TRBJ2-3; TRBD1 matches 7 bases. This CDR3 has 16 residues. Unmatched junction bases numbered 12, after V lost 5 bases and J lost 4 bases. Germline lookup yields CDR1 MNHEY and CDR2 SVGEGT. The CDR3 spells CASSPFTGAGADTQYF. The CDR3 DNA reads TGTGCCAGCAGTCCCTTCACAGGGGCTGGGGCAGATACGCAGTATTTT.

This rearrangement joins TRBV12-5 to TRBJ2-1; a possible D gene is TRBD2 (6 bases). This CDR3 has 14 residues. Germline-derived CDR1 and CDR2 are LGHNT and FRNRAP. V was cut by 1 base and J by 4 bases, with 8 bases left in between. The CDR3 region is CASGLGDLYNEQFF. The CDR3, as DNA: TGTGCTAGTGGTTTGGGGGACTTGTACAATGAGCAGTTCTTC. Full variable domain (missing parts from reference TRBV12-5 and TRBJ2-1): DARVTQTPRHKVTEMGQEVTMRCQPILGHNTVFWYRQTMMQGLELLAYFRNRAPLDDSGMPKDRFSAEMPDATLATLKIQPSEPRDSAVYFCASGLGDLYNEQFFGPGTRLTVL.

This chain uses TRBV14 with TRBJ2-3, with 8 bases identical to TRBD2. V shed 4 bases, J shed 5 bases, and the junction held 8 bases outside the gene matches. The CDR3 has 15 amino acids. In germline, CDR1 is SGHDN, CDR2 FVKESK. DNA for the CDR3: TGTGCCAGCAGCCGTGGGACTAGTTCGGGAGATACGCAGTATTTT. It yields the protein CASSRGTSSGDTQYF.

The V gene is TRBV7-3, the J gene TRBJ2-3; weak D call: TRBD2 (6 bases). The CDR3 loop spans 14 amino acids. Germline V CDR1 and CDR2: SGHTA, FQGTGA. V was pared by 5 bases and J by 3 bases, with 12 bases between. The CDR3 reads CASSAGLPTDTQYF. The CDR3 coding sequence is TGTGCCAGCAGCGCGGGACTGCCTACAGATACGCAGTATTTT.

Written as DNA, the CDR3 is TGTGCCACCAGTGATTCTGGAAGGGGCACCGGGGAGCTGTTTTTT. As protein: CATSDSGRGTGELFF. The J gene is TRBJ2-2, the V gene TRBV24-1, with a possible D match to TRBD1 (5 bases). The V end was cut by 2 bases, the J end by 4 bases, with 10 bases between. Germline-derived CDR1 and CDR2 are KGHDR and SFDVKD. This CDR3 is built from 15 residues.

This rearrangement joins TRBV30 to TRBJ2-3, with TRBD2 matching over 9 bases. V gave up 6 bases and J gave up 0 bases; unmatched junction bases: 4. The CDR3 has 14 residues. Germline loops: CDR1 GTSNPN, CDR2 SVGIG (reference sequence). This chain's CDR3 is CACRTSGSTDTQYF. In DNA form, the CDR3 reads TGTGCCTGCCGAACTAGCGGGAGCACAGATACGCAGTATTTT.

V is TRBV28 and J is TRBJ2-1, with TRBD2 identical over 7 bases. The germline V gene has CDR1 MDHEN and CDR2 SYDVKM. Trimming took 2 bases from V and 5 from J; bases not matched to a gene: 6. This CDR3 has 15 amino acids. CDR3 nucleotide sequence: TGTGCCAGCAGTTTAGGGGGGGTCGTGAACAATGAGCAGTTCTTC. This sequence encodes CASSLGGVVNNEQFF.

The chain has TRBV2 and TRBJ1-1; D is undetermined. Germline assignment: CDR1 SNHLY and CDR2 FYNNEI. Between the trimmed V and J ends, which lost 7 bases and 2 bases, there was a span of 5 bases. The CDR3 runs to 11 residues. The CDR3 DNA follows: TGTGCCAGCATGACTAACACTGAAGCTTTCTTT. Amino acid sequence: CASMTNTEAFF.

The rearrangement links TRBV15 to TRBJ1-2; D unclear. The CDR3 totals 15 residues. The V end was cut by 0 bases, the J end by 8 bases, with 16 bases between. The germline CDR1 and CDR2 sequences are LNHNV and YYDKDF (reference sequence). CDR3 amino acids: CATSRDRPGLKGYTF. CDR3 coding DNA: TGTGCCACCAGCAGAGATCGGCCGGGGTTGAAGGGCTACACCTTC.